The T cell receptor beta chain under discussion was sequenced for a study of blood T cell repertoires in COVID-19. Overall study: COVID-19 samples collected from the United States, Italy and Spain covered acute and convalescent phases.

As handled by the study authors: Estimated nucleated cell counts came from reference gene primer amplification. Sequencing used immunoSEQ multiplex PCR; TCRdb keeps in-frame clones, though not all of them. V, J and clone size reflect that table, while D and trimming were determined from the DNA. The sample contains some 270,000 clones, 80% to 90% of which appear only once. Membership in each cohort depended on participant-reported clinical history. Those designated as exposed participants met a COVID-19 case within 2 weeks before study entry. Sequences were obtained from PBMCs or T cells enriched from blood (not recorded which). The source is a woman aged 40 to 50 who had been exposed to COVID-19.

CDR3 loop: CASSYLRGSYEQYF. The CDR3 nucleotides are TGTGCCAGCAGTTACTTGCGGGGTTCCTACGAGCAGTACTTC. The chain is built from TRBV6-5 and TRBJ2-7; D is possibly TRBD2 (6 bases). This CDR3 comprises 14 residues. Germline CDR1 and CDR2: MNHEY and SVGAGI. Trimming took 1 base from V and 1 from J, leaving 8 bases between them.